This TCR beta chain emerged from a study of blood T cell repertoires in COVID-19. Study-level information: Sites across the United States, Italy and Spain contributed samples from acute and convalescent COVID-19.

The CDR3 is made up of 16 amino acids. Germline trimming cut 2 bases from V and 5 bases from J; bases unmatched to any gene: 4. Germline V lookup: CDR1 SEHNR, CDR2 FQNEAQ (reference sequence). As processed by the authors: Reference gene primer amplification in the assay estimated nucleated cell counts. Sequencing used immunoSEQ multiplex PCR; TCRdb keeps in-frame clones, though not all of them. That table supplies the V and J calls and clone size; D and trimming were determined from the DNA. The sample has roughly 200,000 clones; about nine tenths are singletons. Sequencing was done on a sample of peripheral blood. The chain carries TRBV7-9 and TRBJ2-2; 11 bases are a match to TRBD1. The receptor was derived from a man aged 40-49 years with acute or convalescent COVID-19. DNA for the CDR3: TGTGCCAGCAGCTTACTCCGGGACAGGGGGACCGGGGAGCTGTTTTTT. Translated, it gives CASSLLRDRGTGELFF.